The 3 T cell receptor beta chains given below trace back to one sample, sequenced in a study of PD-1 blockade in classical Hodgkin lymphoma. There was relapse after autologous stem cell transplantation in every patient, and there was variation in brentuximab vedotin exposure. TCRdb keeps only in-frame clones here, not all; method: immunoSEQ multiplex PCR. The data hold roughly 140,000 clones, with nearly 80% observed a single time. Sequences were derived from peripheral blood mononuclear cells (PBMCs), sampled before the second cycle of nivolumab. The receptors were sampled from a human donor with classical Hodgkin lymphoma.

The rearrangement uses TRBV6-6 and TRBJ2-5, with D perhaps TRBD1 (5 bases). Trimming left V 2 bases short and J 4 bases short, with 11 bases between. The CDR3 is 14 amino acids. Germline assignment: CDR1 MNHNY and CDR2 SVGAGI (reference sequence). This chain's CDR3 is CASSYPGLGETQYF. CDR3 sequence (DNA): TGTGCCAGCAGTTACCCAGGGTTAGGAGAGACCCAGTACTTC.

The genes are TRBV11-2 and TRBJ2-3; perhaps D is TRBD1 or TRBD2 (5 bases each). The CDR3 runs 17 residues. The germline CDR1 and CDR2 sequences are SGHAT and FQNNGV. The V and J ends lost 8 bases and 2 bases respectively, with 23 bases between them. The CDR3 DNA reads TGTGCCAGCGCCCGTGGGGGTCGGCGGGTTAACACAGATACGCAGTATTTT. Translating it yields CASARGGRRVNTDTQYF.

V is TRBV28 and J is TRBJ1-5, with a tentative D call TRBD1 (6 bases). V dropped 6 bases and J dropped 1 base, with 13 bases sitting between them. The CDR3 extends over 15 amino acids. Germline lookup yields CDR1 MDHEN and CDR2 SYDVKM. CDR3 sequence (DNA): TGTGCCAGCAGCTTGGTTCAGGGGAGCAATCAGCCCCAGCATTTT. Its translation is CASSLVQGSNQPQHF.